The text below deals with one T cell receptor (beta chain). No cognate antigen has been identified for it. Per-base qualities were not stored, and no clone one base away is much larger. The immunoSEQ Assay, a bias-controlled multiplex PCR, was used to amplify TCRbeta CDR3 regions from genomic DNA. On the authors' methods: The number of nucleated cells in each sample was estimated from the amplification of reference gene primers within the assay. To quantify the absolute abundance of each unique TCRbeta CDR3 rearrangement, sequence reads were collapsed and filtered. For each sample, productive Simpson clonality was calculated by taking the square root of Simpson's diversity index across productive rearrangements. The immuneACCESS repertoire file appears here via TCRdb, limited to in-frame rearrangements. These files lack a portion of the clones; in checked studies, under half of the deficit traces to unresolved V genes, and the cause of the others is not known. The V and J calls and clone size are taken from that table; D and trimming were inferred from the DNA. This sample has about 180,000 clones in its table, and about 86% of those were observed once. The ten biggest clones cover roughly 2.9% of the sample.

Its CDR3 holds 15 amino acids, cysteine through phenylalanine. Only CDR3 DNA remains: 45 bases, in frame from the first base. V loses 3 bases at its end and J loses 8 bases; junction bases beyond the gene matches: 8. CDR1 is given as LNHDA and CDR2 as SQIVND, both from the germline V gene (reference sequence). Collaborating institutions collected whole blood in K2EDTA tubes following their own protocols. For TCRbeta analysis, collaborators shipped samples in one of three forms: frozen whole blood, isolated PBMCs, or DNA extracted from either of those sample types. This entry belongs to a study of blood T cell repertoires in COVID-19 (TCRdb year 2020). Broadly, across the study: Samples from collaborators originated in the United States, Italy and Spain and spanned both the acute and convalescent phases of COVID-19. The prospective study material was composed of cDNA or gDNA derived from T cells, B-cell-depleted T cells, or PBMCs. Deeply sampled blood TCRbeta repertoires from subjects exposed to, actively infected with, or recovered from COVID-19 were included in the dataset. A freely available public database, intended as a resource for researchers studying the immune response to SARS-CoV-2, is where the repertoires were released. Samples were obtained from the ongoing ImmuneRACE study (first 160 participants) and from 1,000 to 1,500 subjects provided by 6 global collaborators. Nearly every sample came with metadata listing a de-identified subject ID, COVID-19 status, age in years and sex. HLA class I and class II types, where available, came from metadata supplied by the sample provider rather than from assay-based typing.

What the work shows at the level of the full study, not this receptor alone: Clinical and demographic metadata were provided uncurated, with the amount varying by source and participant.

Sequenced material: peripheral blood. Here the chain combines TRBV19 and TRBJ2-4; 9 bases in the middle match TRBD1. This receptor was obtained from a woman aged 25 to 39 with active or convalescent COVID-19. CDR3 loop: CASSIEDRGIDIQYF. The DNA is as follows: TGTGCCAGTAGTATTGAAGACAGGGGGATAGACATTCAGTACTTC.